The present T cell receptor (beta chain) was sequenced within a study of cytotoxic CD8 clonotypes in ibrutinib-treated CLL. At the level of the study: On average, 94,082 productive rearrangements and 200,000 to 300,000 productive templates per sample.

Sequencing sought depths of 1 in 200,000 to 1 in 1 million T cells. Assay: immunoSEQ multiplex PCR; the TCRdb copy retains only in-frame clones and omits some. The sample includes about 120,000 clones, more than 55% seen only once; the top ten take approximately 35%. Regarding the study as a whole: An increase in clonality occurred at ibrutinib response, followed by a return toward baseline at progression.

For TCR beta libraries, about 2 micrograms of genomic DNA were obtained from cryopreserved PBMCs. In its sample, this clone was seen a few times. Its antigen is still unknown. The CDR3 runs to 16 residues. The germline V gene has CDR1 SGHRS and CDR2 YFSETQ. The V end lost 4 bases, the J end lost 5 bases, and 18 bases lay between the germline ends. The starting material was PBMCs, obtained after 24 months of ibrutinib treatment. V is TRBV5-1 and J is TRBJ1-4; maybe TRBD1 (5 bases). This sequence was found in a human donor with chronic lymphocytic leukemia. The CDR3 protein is CASSASPGTENEKLFF. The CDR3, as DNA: TGCGCCAGCAGCGCCTCCCCCGGGACCGAGAATGAAAAACTGTTTTTT.